The T cell receptor beta chain described here comes from a study of shared clonotypes between healthy human individuals (dated by TCRdb to the early 2020s). Study-level background: The cohort included three men and a couple of women between 18 and 49 years of age. Each donor's leukapheresis produced roughly between about 0.8 and 10 billion PBMCs. Blood TCR repertoires of about five healthy adults were deeply sequenced to estimate repertoire size and the extent of clonotype sharing between individuals. Different laboratories and diverse techniques were used to prepare libraries and sequence TCR repertoires, to increase sequencing depth and limit assay-specific biases. For each donor, three plates each were used for CD4 naive and CD4 memory, two plates were used for CD8 naive, and one plate was used for CD8 memory. Overall study results and their limits: The genetic and exposure-history diversity represented was limited by the small number of donors. Naive subsets generally had larger estimated clonotype richness than memory subsets did. Compared with non-shared clonotypes, the clonotypes found in all four sorted-subset donors had higher generation probabilities. Only blood was sampled, and tissue TCR repertoires likely differ from those in blood. Even with the large sequencing depth, rarefaction of the sorted-subset datasets indicated that sequencing was incomplete. Across four donors, approximately 4.9% of naive CD4, roughly 3.4% of naive CD8, approximately 2.5% of memory CD4, and approximately 0.42% of memory CD8 clonotypes were shared. Pairwise subsampling led to the expectation that sequencing depth would affect the degree of clonotype sharing among donors.

The donors were healthy, HIV-negative adults who had no recently reported acute infections or vaccinations. All donors were Caucasian adults living in Nashville, Tennessee, USA. CD4+ T cells were enriched through magnetic negative selection, after which naive cells were positively selected on CD45RA and the remaining negative fraction served as the memory subset. Blood was collected by leukapheresis, and PBMCs were isolated by Ficoll-Histopaque density gradient centrifugation and then cryopreserved in liquid nitrogen vapor phase. Purity and quantity of every magnetically sorted T cell population were checked by analytical flow cytometry. From each sorted fraction, genomic DNA was isolated and quantified by UV absorbance on a Nanodrop 2000c. Details on this clone: Its antigen is still unknown. The sample holds no much larger clone one base away, and base qualities are not on file.

Using the deep immunoSEQ assay, multiplex PCR amplified TCR CDR3 regions from genomic DNA. Extracted genomic DNA from each cell subset was distributed evenly across all wells of several immunoSEQ 96-well plates, and each plate was treated as a replicate. Each replicate PCR for sorted subsets received 200 ng genomic DNA, equal to tens of thousands of T cell genomes. The purified libraries were quantified using a Qubit 3.0 fluorometer, sized with a Bioanalyzer 2100, and then quantified again using the KAPA Library Quantification kit. Every immunoSEQ 96-well plate was sequenced on a dedicated single-read 150-cycle Illumina NextSeq 550 flow cell. The authors' analysis ran thus. Because the immunoSEQ output held only junctional sequences and lacked quality scores, the filtering could not match the filtering applied to full-length reads. Sequences were annotated with PyIR, a Python wrapper for IgBLAST v1.9, using IMGT germline references to assign V/J genes and CDR3. Reads were filtered out if the reads had weak V/J assignments (E-value above 1e-6), no CDR3, stop codons, out-of-frame junctions, or ambiguous translated residues. A V3J clonotype was defined by an identical inferred V gene, J gene, and CDR3 amino acid sequence. Percentage overlap between repertoires was calculated by dividing the number of shared unique clonotypes by the size of the smaller repertoire. Richness of each repertoire was evaluated using RTK rarefaction, the Chao1 estimator, and Recon v2.1 estimates of unobserved clonotypes. Generation probabilities were computed with OLGA for all TCRbeta clonotypes obtained by the gDNA method from several donors. Drawn from immuneACCESS, this table holds only the in-frame rearrangements with V and J called that TCRdb kept. Clones are partly lost; checked studies trace under half to an unresolved V gene and leave the rest unexplained. V and J calls and clone size are copied from that table; D and trimming were computed from the DNA. This sample holds 2 million to 2.5 million clones; 85% to 95% were observed only once. The ten largest clones capture around 0.4% of the sample.

The TCR was taken from a man between 18 and 29 years old in good health. Some clones in this sample may be carry-over from other donors' samples. The source material was naive CD4+ T cells from PBMCs. Explained via the paper, the cell subset or site label denotes: CD45RA+ positively selected.

The CDR3 corresponds to CASSPSQRVGEQYF. The nucleotides are TGTGCCAGCTCACCTTCACAGCGGGTTGGCGAGCAGTACTTC. The rearrangement joined TRBV18 to TRBJ2-7; TRBD2 is a weak D gene call, 6 bases matching. The germline V gene specifies KGHSH as CDR1 and LQKENI as CDR2. The CDR3 runs 14 residues from the cysteine to the phenylalanine. The DNA shown is the 42-base CDR3, in frame from base 1. V is reduced by 3 bases and J by 6 bases, leaving a spacing of 15 bases between them.